This entry concerns a single T cell receptor beta chain. Its specificity is not known. The protocol was immunoSEQ multiplex PCR, while the TCRdb copy is restricted to in-frame clones and leaves out a portion. The sample has 96,000 or so clones, around 93% seen once; the top ten hold around 2%. This sample was included in a study of PD-1 blockade in classical Hodgkin lymphoma. General observations from the study: Complete responders entered with baseline diversity on par with newly diagnosed patients, the results showed.

CDR3 size: 18 residues. V was pared by 4 bases and J by 5 bases, with 25 bases between. Germline V gene lookup returns CDR1 MNHEY and CDR2 SMNVEV (reference sequence). Indicated time point: cycle 4 day 1 (C4D1), after 5 to 7 weeks of nivolumab. Each of the patients experienced relapse following autologous stem cell transplantation, and their brentuximab vedotin exposure differed. Patients showed best responses of complete response, partial response or progressive disease. The sample in question was peripheral blood mononuclear cells (PBMCs), obtained before the fourth cycle of nivolumab. This clonotype was obtained from a human donor with classical Hodgkin lymphoma. The genes are TRBV27 and TRBJ2-3, with D possibly TRBD1 on 5 matching bases. CDR3 DNA sequence: TGTGCCAGCAGTTCCTCTCTTTCGACAGTGGCCCTCGGAGATACGCAGTATTTT. It codes for CASSSSLSTVALGDTQYF.